This TCR beta chain was retrieved from a study of T cells in Graves' hyperthyroidism and ophthalmopathy. This clonotype was detected only a few times. Its antigen is unidentified. The source material, RNA transcripts, was used to amplify TCR beta CDR3 regions. The primer set for the first-round RT-PCR of the TCR CDR3 was HTBI. TCRdb reprocessed the multiplex PCR reads with MiXCR, giving one entry per CDR3 protein. The sample has about 770,000 distinct CDR3 sequences, around 19% seen once. Regarding the study as a whole: Blood also contained most expanded thyroid clonotypes above 0.001. The model forecast ophthalmopathy, anticipating it by a median around 6.4 months before onset.

Hyperthyroidism in the patients, aged 18 to 65, was newly diagnosed and under 2 months in duration. The V gene's germline CDR1 is PRHDT and CDR2 FYEKMQ (reference sequence). The V gene lost 2 bases and the J gene lost 0 bases, with 19 bases spanning the gap. This CDR3 has 18 amino acids. This clonotype originated in a woman between 45 and 60 years old with Graves' hyperthyroidism that later progressed to Graves' ophthalmopathy. The chain employs TRBV13 and TRBJ1-1; D gene ambiguous. Sequencing was done on a sample of blood. This chain's CDR3 is CASSLSAGRESMNTEAFF. DNA of the CDR3: TGTGCCAGCAGCTTAAGCGCCGGAAGGGAATCTATGAACACTGAAGCTTTCTTT.